The entry that follows covers one T cell receptor beta chain sequence. Read sequence stops 3 residues before the CDR3 end, and the germline J gene provides the missing end. Per germline, CDR1 SEHNR and CDR2 FQNEAQ (reference sequence). Between the trimmed V and J ends, which lost 5 bases and 5 bases, there was a span of 18 bases. There are 15 residues in the CDR3. This entry is derived from a study of Tregs in tolerant kidney transplant recipients. The assay was immunoSEQ multiplex PCR, and TCRdb's table has in-frame clones only and misses some. The sample table includes more than 45,000 clones. Material: CD4+ T cells from blood, obtained before the transplant. The chain uses TRBV7-9 and TRBJ2-5; no definite D call. This clonotype was obtained from a human donor who received a combined kidney and bone marrow transplant. Partial CDR3 DNA: TGTGCCAGCAGCACCAACCCGACGGGTCCGGAGACC. Encoded protein: CASSTNPTGPET. The whole CDR3 protein reads CASSTNPTGPETQYF.